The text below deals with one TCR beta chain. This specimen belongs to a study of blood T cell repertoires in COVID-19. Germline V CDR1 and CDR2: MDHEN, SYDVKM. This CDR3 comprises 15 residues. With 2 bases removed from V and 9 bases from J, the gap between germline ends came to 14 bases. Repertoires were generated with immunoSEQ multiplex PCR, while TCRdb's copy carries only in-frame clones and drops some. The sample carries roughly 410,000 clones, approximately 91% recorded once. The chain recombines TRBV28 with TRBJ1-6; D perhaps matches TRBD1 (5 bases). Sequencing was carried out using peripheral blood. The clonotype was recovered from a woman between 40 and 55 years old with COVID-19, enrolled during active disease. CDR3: CASSLGPGGGSPLHF. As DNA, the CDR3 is TGTGCCAGCAGTTTAGGACCCGGGGGTGGTTCACCCCTCCACTTT. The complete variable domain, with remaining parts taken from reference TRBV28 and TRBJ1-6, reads DVKVTQSSRYLVKRTGEKVFLECVQDMDHENMFWYRQDPGLGLRLIYFSYDVKMKEKGDIPEGYSVSREKKERFSLILESASTNQTSMYLCASSLGPGGGSPLHFGNGTRLTVT.